These 24 T cell receptor beta chains came from one sample sequenced in a study of blood T cell repertoires in COVID-19. Sequencing was performed with immunoSEQ multiplex PCR; in TCRdb, only in-frame clones are kept and a portion is missing. The data show 60,000 to 65,000 clones, roughly 82% seen once. The source material was peripheral blood. The receptors here all came from a human donor in a cohort sampled during active COVID-19.

The V and J genes are TRBV11-2 and TRBJ2-3; the match to TRBD1 covers 10 bases. The germline CDR1 and CDR2 sequences are SGHAT and FQNNGV. The CDR3 is 16 amino acids. V was pared by 5 bases and J by 4 bases, with 9 bases of the junction left unmatched. The DNA of the CDR3 is TGTGCCAGCAGCCCTGCGGGACAGGGGTCTGCAGATACGCAGTATTTT. Translating gives CASSPAGQGSADTQYF. Complete variable domain (other parts from reference TRBV11-2 and TRBJ2-3): EAGVAQSPRYKIIEKRQSVAFWCNPISGHATLYWYQQILGQGPKLLIQFQNNGVVDDSQLPKDRFSAERLKGVDSTLKIQPAKLEDSAVYLCASSPAGQGSADTQYFGPGTRLTVL.

The rearrangement uses TRBV5-5 and TRBJ2-7; TRBD1 aligns across 7 bases. V was pared by 1 base and J by 4 bases, with 8 bases of the junction left unmatched. CDR1 is SGHKS and CDR2 is YYEKEE in the germline V gene (reference sequence). CDR3 length equals 15 residues. The CDR3 coding sequence is TGTGCCAGCAGCTTGACCCTGGACAGGTTGTACGAGCAGTACTTC. This encodes CASSLTLDRLYEQYF.

The chain couples TRBV1 to TRBJ2-1; the DNA was not compared with TRBD2, the D call given in the table. TRBV1 is a pseudogene locus. There are 15 residues in the CDR3. CDR3 protein: CTSSHAGTRHNEQFF. The DNA of the CDR3 is TGCACCAGCAGCCATGCCGGGACTAGGCACAATGAGCAGTTCTTC.

The rearrangement uses TRBV28 and TRBJ2-5; 8 bases are a match to TRBD1. Germline V gene sequence: CDR1 MDHEN, CDR2 SYDVKM. The CDR3 length is 16 residues. The V gene end was trimmed by 2 bases and the J gene end by 5 bases; junction bases not matched to a gene: 10. CDR3: CASSLRGQGGGETQYF. The CDR3 coding sequence is TGTGCCAGCAGTTTACGCGGACAGGGAGGCGGGGAGACCCAGTACTTC.

The rearrangement uses TRBV27 and TRBJ2-3; D possibly corresponds to TRBD2 (7 bases). The CDR3 totals 15 residues. The V end was cut by 8 bases, the J end by 3 bases, with 18 bases between. Germline V gene lookup returns CDR1 MNHEY and CDR2 SMNVEV (reference sequence). This CDR3 reads CASGERGGFTDTQYF. The CDR3 bases are TGTGCCAGCGGAGAGAGGGGGGGCTTTACAGATACGCAGTATTTT.

This rearrangement joins TRBV9 to TRBJ2-3; D is possibly TRBD2 (6 bases). In germline, CDR1 is SGDLS, CDR2 YYNGEE. This CDR3 is 16 amino acids long. Trimming removed 0 bases from V and 2 bases from J, with 13 bases in between. CDR3 sequence (DNA): TGTGCCAGCAGCGTAGAAGCTAGCGCGGCCACAGATACGCAGTATTTT. Translating it yields CASSVEASAATDTQYF.

The chain has TRBV7-3 and TRBJ2-2; 8 bases line up with TRBD2. The CDR3 spans 15 residues. The V gene end was trimmed by 6 bases and the J gene end by 2 bases; junction bases not matched to a gene: 5. Per the germline V gene, CDR1 is SGHTA and CDR2 is FQGTGA. The CDR3 nucleotides read TGTGCCAGCAGAATCAGCGGGGGAAACACCGGGGAGCTGTTTTTT. It encodes CASRISGGNTGELFF.

The table lists this clone with a few counts. The gene calls are TRBV19 and TRBJ1-1, with a tentative D call TRBD1 (6 bases). Trimming took off 7 bases at V and 1 base at J, with 10 bases between the two ends. The CDR3 has 13 amino acids. Germline lookup yields CDR1 LNHDA and CDR2 SQIVND (reference sequence). The chain's CDR3 is CASIPDRNTEAFF. As DNA, the CDR3 is TGTGCCAGTATCCCGGACAGGAACACTGAAGCTTTCTTT.

The chain employs TRBV28 and TRBJ2-3; 15 bases align to TRBD2. Losses at the gene ends were 6 bases for V and 0 bases for J; bases not matched to a gene: 10. Germline V gene data show CDR1 as MDHEN and CDR2 as SYDVKM. The CDR3 spans 19 residues. The CDR3 DNA is TGTGCCAGCAGATGGGGACTAGCGGGGGGCACCCTAAGCACAGATACGCAGTATTTT. This translates into CASRWGLAGGTLSTDTQYF.

This chain uses TRBV20-1 with TRBJ1-2, with 7 nucleotides matching TRBD1. Looked up from germline, CDR1 is DFQATT and CDR2 is SNEGSKA (reference sequence). The CDR3 runs 11 residues. V gave up 2 bases and J gave up 7 bases; unmatched junction bases: 1. This chain's CDR3 is CSARQGGGYTF. CDR3 DNA: TGCAGTGCTAGACAGGGGGGTGGCTACACCTTC.

The chain uses TRBV5-1 and TRBJ2-3; 10 bases align to TRBD2. From germline, CDR1 is SGHRS and CDR2 YFSETQ. With V trimmed by 0 bases and J by 4 bases, 11 bases remained unmatched. CDR3 length: 18 residues. The CDR3 bases are TGCGCCAGCAGCTTGGCCGCGTTAGCGGGGGGCGGCGCAGATACGCAGTATTTT. The encoded protein is CASSLAALAGGGADTQYF.

The rearrangement joins TRBV7-9 to TRBJ2-3; the match to TRBD1 covers 7 bases. The CDR3 contains 14 residues. CDR1 and CDR2 from the germline V gene are SEHNR and FQNEAQ (reference sequence). The V segment lost 3 bases and the J segment 4 bases; nucleotides outside the gene matches: 4. CDR3 DNA sequence: TGTGCCAGCAGCTTGGGACAGCAGGCAGATACGCAGTATTTT. The encoded protein is CASSLGQQADTQYF.

V usage is TRBV3-1 (or the pseudogene TRBV3-2) and J usage is TRBJ1-5; D gene unclear. The CDR3 runs 14 residues. V lost 5 bases to trimming and J lost 0 bases, with 8 bases between them. Per germline, CDR1 LGHDT and CDR2 YNNKEL (reference sequence). In DNA, the CDR3 is TGTGCCAGCAGCGAGGCCGCTAGCAATCAGCCCCAGCATTTT. Translation gives CASSEAASNQPQHF.

V is TRBV7-2 and J is TRBJ2-2; possible D gene TRBD1, 5 bases. V was shortened by 6 bases and J by 1 base, with 6 bases between the two germline ends. The CDR3 has 13 residues. CDR1 and CDR2 from the germline V gene are SGHTA and FQGNSA. This CDR3 reads CASSGQNTGELFF. DNA of the CDR3: TGTGCCAGCAGTGGACAGAACACCGGGGAGCTGTTTTTT.

V is TRBV6-4 and J is TRBJ1-5, with a weak D call TRBD1 (5 bases). Germline assignment: CDR1 MRHNA and CDR2 SNTAGT. Trimming removed 11 bases from V and 0 bases from J, with 23 bases in between. The CDR3 loop spans 17 amino acids. CDR3 region: CADTLGLSTGSNQPQHF. CDR3 nucleotide sequence: TGTGCCGACACCCTGGGACTTTCTACTGGTAGCAATCAGCCCCAGCATTTT.

This clone has a handful of counts. The chain joins TRBV7-2 to TRBJ1-3; TRBD1 matches 10 bases. V shed 5 bases, J shed 5 bases, and the junction held 15 bases outside the gene matches. CDR1 and CDR2 from the germline V gene are SGHTA and FQGNSA. The CDR3 extends over 18 amino acids. The CDR3 loop reads CASSQSRNRDRGRNTIYF. The DNA of the CDR3 is TGTGCCAGCAGCCAGAGTCGAAACCGGGACAGGGGTAGAAACACCATATATTTT.

This chain links TRBV19 with TRBJ1-1, with D possibly TRBD1 on 6 matching bases. The CDR3 is 14 residues long. CDR1 LNHDA and CDR2 SQIVND come from the germline V gene (reference sequence). V gave up 6 bases and J gave up 0 bases, with 11 bases separating them. The CDR3 DNA follows: TGTGCCAGTAGGACATCAGGGGTGAACACTGAAGCTTTCTTT. Its protein is CASRTSGVNTEAFF.

The chain couples TRBV10-2 to TRBJ1-6, with 9 nucleotides matching TRBD1. Germline CDR1 and CDR2: WSHSY and SAAADI. J was trimmed by 6 bases and V by 6 bases; bases with no gene match: 6. The length of the CDR3 is 15 residues. Written as DNA, the CDR3 is TGCGCCAGCAGCGAGATGGACAGGGGTAATTCACCCCTCCACTTT. Translating it yields CASSEMDRGNSPLHF.

The V call is TRBV5-8, the J call TRBJ1-4; no definite D call. The germline V gene encodes CDR1 SGHTS and CDR2 YDEGEE. This CDR3 is built from 15 residues. V lost 3 bases, J lost 0 bases, and 9 bases lay in between. The CDR3 sequence is CASSSRQATNEKLFF. CDR3 coding DNA: TGTGCCAGCAGCTCTCGACAAGCAACTAATGAAAAACTGTTTTTT. Together with reference TRBV5-8 and TRBJ1-4, the CDR3 gives the full variable domain: EAGVTQSPTHLIKTRGQQATLRCSPISGHTSVYWYQQALGLGLQFLLWYDEGEERNRGNFPPRFSGRQFPNYSSELNVNALELEDSALYLCASSSRQATNEKLFFGSGTQLSVL.

The chain uses TRBV30 and TRBJ2-3; 10 bases agree with TRBD1. This CDR3 is built from 15 residues. The junction had 5 bases not matched to a gene; V was cut back by 1 base and J by 4 bases. The germline V gene has CDR1 GTSNPN and CDR2 SVGIG (reference sequence). The CDR3 loop is CAWSGAGTGADTQYF. The CDR3 DNA reads as TGTGCCTGGAGTGGGGCCGGGACAGGGGCAGATACGCAGTATTTT.

The chain combines TRBV19 with TRBJ1-4, with D possibly being TRBD1 (6 bases). Trimming took off 7 bases at V and 9 bases at J, with 18 bases between the two ends. The germline gives CDR1 LNHDA, CDR2 SQIVND (reference sequence). This CDR3 is built from 14 residues. The CDR3 DNA sequence: TGTGCCAGTAACCGGGACATTTGGGCCCAAAAACTGTTTTTT. Translation: CASNRDIWAQKLFF.

The CDR3 spells CASSPETGWGYGYTF. Written as DNA, the CDR3 is TGTGCCAGCTCACCCGAGACAGGGTGGGGCTATGGCTACACCTTC. This chain uses TRBV18 with TRBJ1-2, with 7 bases fitting TRBD1. V was clipped by 3 bases and J by 4 bases; unmatched bases: 8. Germline-derived CDR1 and CDR2 are KGHSH and LQKENI. This CDR3 is built from 15 residues.

This chain links TRBV13 with TRBJ1-3; tentatively, D is TRBD1 (6 bases). V lost 0 bases to trimming and J lost 2 bases, with 11 bases between them. The CDR3 is made up of 16 amino acids. The germline V gene encodes CDR1 PRHDT and CDR2 FYEKMQ (reference sequence). The CDR3 sequence is CASSLGPAGAGNTIYF. The DNA of the CDR3 is TGTGCCAGCAGCTTAGGGCCGGCAGGGGCTGGAAACACCATATATTTT.

The CDR3 DNA sequence: TGTGCCAGCAGACGCTTACAGGACCCTAATGAAAAACTGTTTTTT. Translating gives CASRRLQDPNEKLFF. The chain carries TRBV27 and TRBJ1-4; tentatively, D is TRBD1 (5 bases). CDR1 and CDR2 (germline): MNHEY, SMNVEV (reference sequence). V was cut by 6 bases and J by 3 bases, with 14 bases left in between. The CDR3 runs 15 residues. Filled out from reference TRBV27 and TRBJ1-4, the complete variable domain reads EAQVTQNPRYLITVTGKKLTVTCSQNMNHEYMSWYRQDPGLGLRQIYYSMNVEVTDKGDVPEGYKVSRKEKRNFPLILESPSPNQTSLYFCASRRLQDPNEKLFFGSGTQLSVL.